This TCR beta chain was recorded in a study of T-cell memory formation after mild COVID-19. TCRdb re-analysed the 5' RACE reads in MiXCR, keeping a single row per CDR3 protein. The table records fewer than 200,000 distinct CDR3 sequences, approximately 13% of them present only once. Germline CDR1 reads SGHRS; CDR2 reads YFSETQ. Trimming removed 0 bases from V and 0 bases from J, with 9 bases in between. The CDR3 consists of 16 residues. In the case of this clonotype: The target antigen is unknown.

Study conclusions and caveats: Clones that contracted clustered mainly in CM and EM if CD4+ and in EMRA if CD8+. CD4+ bias marked clones expanding day 15 to 37, unlike balanced contracting clones. The authors did not confirm SARS-CoV-2 specificity of second-wave clones peaking day 37.

The sequence was obtained from a man aged 18 to 29 who had mild COVID-19 (a few samples of this study predate the infection). Cell type and time point are not known. This chain links TRBV5-1 with TRBJ2-2; no firm D call. Sequencing input: PBMCs or a T cell subset sorted from them (not recorded which). For the CDR3, the DNA is TGCGCCAGCAGCTTGGAACCAGCCGCGAACACCGGGGAGCTGTTTTTT. The encoded protein is CASSLEPAANTGELFF. The entire variable domain, with the rest obtained from reference TRBV5-1 and TRBJ2-2, is as follows: KAGVTQTPRYLIKTRGQQVTLSCSPISGHRSVSWYQQTPGQGLQFLFEYFSETQRNKGNFPGRFSGRQFSNSRSEMNVSTLELGDSALYLCASSLEPAANTGELFFGEGSRLTVL.